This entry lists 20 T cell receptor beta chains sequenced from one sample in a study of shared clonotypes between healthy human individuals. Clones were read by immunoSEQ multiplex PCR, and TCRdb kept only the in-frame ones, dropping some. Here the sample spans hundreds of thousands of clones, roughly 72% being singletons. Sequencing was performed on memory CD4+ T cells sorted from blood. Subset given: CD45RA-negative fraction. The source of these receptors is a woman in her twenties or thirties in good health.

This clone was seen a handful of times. CDR3 sequence: CASSSAVVGYGYTF. The CDR3 nucleotides read TGCGCCAGCAGCTCGGCCGTAGTCGGCTATGGCTACACCTTC. The chain has TRBV5-1 and TRBJ1-2; no clear D. Germline CDR1 reads SGHRS; CDR2 reads YFSETQ. This CDR3 spans 14 amino acids. Trimming took off 3 bases at V and 4 bases at J, with 13 bases between the two ends. Complete variable domain (other parts from reference TRBV5-1 and TRBJ1-2): KAGVTQTPRYLIKTRGQQVTLSCSPISGHRSVSWYQQTPGQGLQFLFEYFSETQRNKGNFPGRFSGRQFSNSRSEMNVSTLELGDSALYLCASSSAVVGYGYTFGSGTRLTVV.

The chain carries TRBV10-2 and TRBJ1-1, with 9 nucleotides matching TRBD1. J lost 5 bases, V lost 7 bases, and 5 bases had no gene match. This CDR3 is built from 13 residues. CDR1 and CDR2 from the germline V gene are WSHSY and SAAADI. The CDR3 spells CASKGTGNTEAFF. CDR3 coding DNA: TGCGCCAGCAAGGGGACAGGGAATACTGAAGCTTTCTTT.

CDR3 coding DNA: TGTGCCAGCACAGGACCTACCTACGAGCAGTACTTC. Translating it yields CASTGPTYEQYF. The chain is built from TRBV28 and TRBJ2-7; D is ambiguous. V was cut by 7 bases and J by 2 bases, with 9 bases left in between. The CDR3 has 12 residues. Germline lookup yields CDR1 MDHEN and CDR2 SYDVKM.

CDR3 amino acids: CAWSETGASPLHF. CDR3 bases: TGTGCCTGGAGTGAGACAGGGGCTTCACCCCTCCACTTT. V and J are TRBV30 and TRBJ1-6; 8 nucleotides agree with TRBD1. The germline CDR1 and CDR2 sequences are GTSNPN and SVGIG (reference sequence). Losses at the gene ends were 1 base for V and 9 bases for J; bases not matched to a gene: 2. The CDR3 spans 13 residues. Full variable domain (outside the CDR3, taken from reference TRBV30 and TRBJ1-6): SQTIHQWPATLVQPVGSPLSLECTVEGTSNPNLYWYRQAAGRGLQLLFYSVGIGQISSEVPQNLSASRPQDRQFILSSKKLLLSDSGFYLCAWSETGASPLHFGNGTRLTVT.

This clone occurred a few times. CDR3 in amino acids: CASSCPPLEGQPQHF. CDR3 bases: TGTGCCAGCAGCTGCCCACCGCTGGAGGGACAGCCCCAGCATTTT. The chain is built from TRBV5-6 and TRBJ1-5; D is unresolved. Germline V gene sequence: CDR1 SGHDT, CDR2 YYEEEE. CDR3 length equals 15 residues. Trimming took off 3 bases at V and 7 bases at J, with 17 bases between the two ends.

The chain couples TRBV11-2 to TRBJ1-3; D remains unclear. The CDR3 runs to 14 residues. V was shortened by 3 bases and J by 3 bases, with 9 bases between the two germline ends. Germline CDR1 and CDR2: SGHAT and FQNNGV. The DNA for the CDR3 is TGTGCCAGCAGCTTGTTGGGCAATGGAAACACCATATATTTT. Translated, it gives CASSLLGNGNTIYF.

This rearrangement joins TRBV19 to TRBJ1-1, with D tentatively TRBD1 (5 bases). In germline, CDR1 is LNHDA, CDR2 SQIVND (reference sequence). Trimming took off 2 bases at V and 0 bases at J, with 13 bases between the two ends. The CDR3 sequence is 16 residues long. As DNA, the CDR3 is TGTGCCAGTAGTATAACTGGGAACAGGCTGAACACTGAAGCTTTCTTT. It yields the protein CASSITGNRLNTEAFF.

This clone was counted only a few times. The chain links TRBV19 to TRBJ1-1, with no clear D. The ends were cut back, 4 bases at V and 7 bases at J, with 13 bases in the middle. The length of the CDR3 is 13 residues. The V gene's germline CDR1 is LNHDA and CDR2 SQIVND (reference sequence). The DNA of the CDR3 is TGTGCCAGTAGTAACCGCGGACGGGATGAAGCTTTCTTT. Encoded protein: CASSNRGRDEAFF.

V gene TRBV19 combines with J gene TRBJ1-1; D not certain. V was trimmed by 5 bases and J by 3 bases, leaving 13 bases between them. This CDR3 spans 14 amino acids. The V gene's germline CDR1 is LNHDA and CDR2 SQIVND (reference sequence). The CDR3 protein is CASSSHDGYTEAFF. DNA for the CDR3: TGTGCCAGTAGTTCCCACGACGGTTACACTGAAGCTTTCTTT.

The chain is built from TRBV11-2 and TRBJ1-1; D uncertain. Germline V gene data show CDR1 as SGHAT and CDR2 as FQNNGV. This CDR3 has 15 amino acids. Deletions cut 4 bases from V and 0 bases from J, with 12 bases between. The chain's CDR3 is CASSSRAAMNTEAFF. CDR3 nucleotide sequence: TGTGCCAGCAGCTCGCGGGCCGCTATGAACACTGAAGCTTTCTTT.

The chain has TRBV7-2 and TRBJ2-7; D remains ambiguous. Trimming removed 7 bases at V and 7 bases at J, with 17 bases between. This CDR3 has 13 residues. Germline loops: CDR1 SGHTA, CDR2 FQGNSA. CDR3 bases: TGTGCCAGCACCGAAGAAGCGTCTCGGGAGCAGTACTTC. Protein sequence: CASTEEASREQYF.

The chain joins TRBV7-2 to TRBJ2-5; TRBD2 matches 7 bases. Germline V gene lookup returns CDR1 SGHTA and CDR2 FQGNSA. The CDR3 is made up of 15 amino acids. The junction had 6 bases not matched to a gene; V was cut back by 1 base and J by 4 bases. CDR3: CASSLGAGDGETQYF. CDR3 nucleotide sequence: TGTGCCAGCAGCTTAGGGGCGGGAGACGGAGAGACCCAGTACTTC.

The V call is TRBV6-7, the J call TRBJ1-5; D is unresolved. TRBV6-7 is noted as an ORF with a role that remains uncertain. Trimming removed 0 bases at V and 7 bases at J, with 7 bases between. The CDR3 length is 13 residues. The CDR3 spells CASSYSTHQPQHF. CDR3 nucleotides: TGTGCCAGCAGTTACTCGACCCACCAGCCCCAGCATTTT.

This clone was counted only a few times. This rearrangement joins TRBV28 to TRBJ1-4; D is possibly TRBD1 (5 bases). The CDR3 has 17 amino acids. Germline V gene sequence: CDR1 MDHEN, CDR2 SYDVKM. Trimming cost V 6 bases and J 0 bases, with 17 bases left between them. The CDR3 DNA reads TGTGCCAGCAGGGACACACCCAACCTTTCAACTAATGAAAAACTGTTTTTT. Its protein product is CASRDTPNLSTNEKLFF.

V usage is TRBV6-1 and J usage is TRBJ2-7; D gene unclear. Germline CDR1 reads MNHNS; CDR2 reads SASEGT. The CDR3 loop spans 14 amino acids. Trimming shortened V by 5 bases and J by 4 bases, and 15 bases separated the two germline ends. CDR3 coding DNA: TGTGCCAGCAGTTCTTTCGCGACCCGTTACGAGCAGTACTTC. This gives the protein CASSSFATRYEQYF.

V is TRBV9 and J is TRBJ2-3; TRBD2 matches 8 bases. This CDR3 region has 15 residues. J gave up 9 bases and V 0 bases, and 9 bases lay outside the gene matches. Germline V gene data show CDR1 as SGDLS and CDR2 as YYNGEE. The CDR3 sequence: CASSVEERRGGTQYF. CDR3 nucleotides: TGTGCCAGCAGCGTAGAGGAGCGCCGGGGGGGCACGCAGTATTTT.

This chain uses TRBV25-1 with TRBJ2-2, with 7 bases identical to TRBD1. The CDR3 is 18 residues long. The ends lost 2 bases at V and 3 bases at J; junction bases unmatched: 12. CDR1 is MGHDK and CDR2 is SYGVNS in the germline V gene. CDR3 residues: CASSEGRGNRGYTGELFF. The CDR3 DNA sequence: TGTGCCAGCAGTGAAGGTAGAGGGAACAGGGGCTACACCGGGGAGCTGTTTTTT. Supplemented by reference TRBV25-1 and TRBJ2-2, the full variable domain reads EADIYQTPRYLVIGTGKKITLECSQTMGHDKMYWYQQDPGMELHLIHYSYGVNSTEKGDLSSESTVSRIRTEHFPLTLESARPSHTSQYLCASSEGRGNRGYTGELFFGEGSRLTVL.

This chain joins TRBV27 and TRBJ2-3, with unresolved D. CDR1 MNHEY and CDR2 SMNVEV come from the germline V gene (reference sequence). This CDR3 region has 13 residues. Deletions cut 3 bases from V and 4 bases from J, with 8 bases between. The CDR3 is CASSFYTADTQYF. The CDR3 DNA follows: TGTGCCAGCAGTTTTTATACGGCAGATACGCAGTATTTT.

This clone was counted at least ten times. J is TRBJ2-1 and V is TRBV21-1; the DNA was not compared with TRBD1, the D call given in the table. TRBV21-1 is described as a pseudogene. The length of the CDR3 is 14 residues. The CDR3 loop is CASSTRQGLHEQFF. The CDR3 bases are TGTGCCAGCAGCACAAGACAGGGGCTGCATGAGCAGTTCTTC.

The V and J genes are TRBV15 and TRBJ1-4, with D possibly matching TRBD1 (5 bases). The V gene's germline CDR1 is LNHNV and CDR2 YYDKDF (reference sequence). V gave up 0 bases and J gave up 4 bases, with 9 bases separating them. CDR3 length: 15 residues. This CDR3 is CATSREYRNNEKLFF. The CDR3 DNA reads TGTGCCACCAGCAGAGAATACAGGAATAATGAAAAACTGTTTTTT.